The rows below give T cell receptor beta chains drawn from one sample of a study of ipilimumab plus nivolumab after autologous stem cell transplantation. Profiling relied on immunoSEQ multiplex PCR, and the TCRdb table lists in-frame clones only, not all of them. The table shows tens of thousands of clones, with more than 70% occurring only once. The sequenced sample was PBMCs, obtained in a trial of ipilimumab plus nivolumab as post-transplant consolidation. These receptors were obtained from a male donor with diffuse large B-cell lymphoma. CDR3s leave out the opening cysteine and the closing phenylalanine or tryptophan.

V	J	CDR3
TRBV4-1	TRBJ1-5	ASSQEDQVNQPQH
TRBV14	TRBJ2-1	ASSQDSDEQF
TRBV11-2	TRBJ1-6	ASSPRDRVYSPLH
TRBV6-6	TRBJ2-5	ASSYEGGGGETQY
TRBV9	TRBJ1-2	ASSRGGGYT
TRBV30	TRBJ2-7	AWSGETSGGPHEQY
TRBV19	TRBJ2-4	ASSGSGGVAKNIQY
TRBV9	TRBJ2-1	ASSSYTGMQF
TRBV2	TRBJ2-3	ASRDRDPSSTDTQY
TRBV30	TRBJ1-1	AMDRGLMSLQNTEAF
TRBV20-1	TRBJ2-3	SARDLTQY
TRBV7-2	TRBJ1-5	ASSPPDVQPQH
TRBV6-1	TRBJ2-7	ATSYGLLYEQY
TRBV4-3	TRBJ1-4	ASSLGRGATTNEKLF
TRBV7-2	TRBJ2-2	ASSTGLVGELF
TRBV13	TRBJ1-3	ASSRDRTAGNTIY
TRBV7-9	TRBJ2-3	ASSSTGVSTDTQY
TRBV16	TRBJ1-2	ASSQSGGAYGYT
TRBV5-5	TRBJ2-5	ASSLEWGQETQY
TRBV7-2	TRBJ2-3	ASSPDRDTQY
TRBV7-2	TRBJ2-4	ASSWGQAGNIQY
TRBV14	TRBJ1-2	ASSLSRSSGYT
TRBV18	TRBJ2-5	ASNDPPLGQETQY
TRBV27	TRBJ1-2	ASSRTGVYGYT
TRBV6-5	TRBJ1-2	ASSYGQGRLYGYT
TRBV10-3	TRBJ2-7	AISDIGASGDEQY